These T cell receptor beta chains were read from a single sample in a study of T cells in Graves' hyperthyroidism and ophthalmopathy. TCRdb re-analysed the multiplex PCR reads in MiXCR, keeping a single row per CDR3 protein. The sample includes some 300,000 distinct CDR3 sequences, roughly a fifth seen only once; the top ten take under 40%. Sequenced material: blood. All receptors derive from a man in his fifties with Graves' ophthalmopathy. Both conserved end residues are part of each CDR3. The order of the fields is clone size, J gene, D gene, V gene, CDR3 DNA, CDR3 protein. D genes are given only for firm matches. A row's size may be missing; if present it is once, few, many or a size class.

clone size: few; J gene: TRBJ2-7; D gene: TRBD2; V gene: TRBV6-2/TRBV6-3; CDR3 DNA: TGTGCCAGCAGTCCAATTCCACGGGGAGGGTTCTACGAGCAGTACTTC; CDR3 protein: CASSPIPRGGFYEQYF
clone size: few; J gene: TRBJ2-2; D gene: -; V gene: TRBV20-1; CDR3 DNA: TGCAGTGCTAGAGAGGGGCAGCTCACCGGGGAGCTGTTTTTT; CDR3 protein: CSAREGQLTGELFF
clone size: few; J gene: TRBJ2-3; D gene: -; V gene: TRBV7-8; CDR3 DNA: TGTGCCAGCAGCTTAGGGCGGGTTCCCACAGATACGCAGTATTTT; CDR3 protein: CASSLGRVPTDTQYF
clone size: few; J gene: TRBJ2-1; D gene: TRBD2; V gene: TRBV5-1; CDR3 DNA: TGCGCCAGCAGCTTGGTTCTGGAGCGGGAGAATGAGCAGTTCTTC; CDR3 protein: CASSLVLERENEQFF
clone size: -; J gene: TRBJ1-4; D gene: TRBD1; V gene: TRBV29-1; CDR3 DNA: TGCAGCGTTGTGGGACAGGGTAATGAAAAACTGTTTTTT; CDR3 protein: CSVVGQGNEKLFF
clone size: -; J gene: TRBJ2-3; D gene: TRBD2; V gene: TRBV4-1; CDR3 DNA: TGCGCCAGCAGCCTCTCTAGGACTAGCGGGAGCACAGATACGCAGTATTTT; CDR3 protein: CASSLSRTSGSTDTQYF
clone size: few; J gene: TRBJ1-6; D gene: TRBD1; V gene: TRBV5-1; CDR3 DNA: TGCGCCAGCAGCTTGGATGGACAGGGGAATTCACCCCTCCACTTT; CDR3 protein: CASSLDGQGNSPLHF
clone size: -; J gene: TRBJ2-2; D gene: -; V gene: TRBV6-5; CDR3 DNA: TGTGCCAGCAGTTACTCCGGGACAAACACCGGGGAGCTGTTTTTT; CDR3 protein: CASSYSGTNTGELFF
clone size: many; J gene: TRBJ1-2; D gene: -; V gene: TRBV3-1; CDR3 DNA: TGTGCCAGCAGCCAACTTGGAGGGGTACTCGGCTACACCTTC; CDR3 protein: CASSQLGGVLGYTF
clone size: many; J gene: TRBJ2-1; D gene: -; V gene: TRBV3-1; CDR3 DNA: TGTGCCAGCAGCCAAGGAATCATCAATGAGCAGTTCTTC; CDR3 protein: CASSQGIINEQFF
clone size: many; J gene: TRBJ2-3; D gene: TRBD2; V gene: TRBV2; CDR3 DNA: TGTGCCAGCGAGCGGGAGCGCCGCACAGATACGCAGTATTTT; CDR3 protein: CASERERRTDTQYF
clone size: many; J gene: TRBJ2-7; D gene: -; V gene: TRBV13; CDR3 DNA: TGTGCCAGCAGCTTAGGGGGGGCGCGAGAGCAGTACTTC; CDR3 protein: CASSLGGAREQYF
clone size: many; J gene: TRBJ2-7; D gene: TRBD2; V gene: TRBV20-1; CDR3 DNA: TGCAGTGCTAAAGGGACTAGCGGATACGAGCAGTACTTC; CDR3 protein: CSAKGTSGYEQYF
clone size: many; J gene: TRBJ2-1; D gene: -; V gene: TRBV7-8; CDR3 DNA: TGTGCCAGCAGCTTAGTATCTCGGCAGTCGACCTACAATGAGCAGTTCTTC; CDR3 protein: CASSLVSRQSTYNEQFF
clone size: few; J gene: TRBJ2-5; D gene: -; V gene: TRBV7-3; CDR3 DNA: TGTGCCAGCAGCTTATTTTCCCGAGGGGGAGGGTCCGGAGAGACCCAGTACTTC; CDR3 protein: CASSLFSRGGGSGETQYF
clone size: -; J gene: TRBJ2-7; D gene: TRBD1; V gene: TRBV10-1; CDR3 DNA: TGCGCCAGCAGTGATTCGGGACAGGGGCACTCCTACGAGCAGTACTTC; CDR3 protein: CASSDSGQGHSYEQYF
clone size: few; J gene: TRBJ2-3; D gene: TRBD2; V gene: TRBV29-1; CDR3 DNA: TGCAGCGTTGGAGGGGGGACTAGCGGAAGCACAGATACGCAGTATTTT; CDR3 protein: CSVGGGTSGSTDTQYF
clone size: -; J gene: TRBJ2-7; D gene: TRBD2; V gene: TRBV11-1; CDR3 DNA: TGTGCCAGCAGCCGGGTGAGCGGGAGCTCCTACGAGCAGTACTTC; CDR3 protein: CASSRVSGSSYEQYF
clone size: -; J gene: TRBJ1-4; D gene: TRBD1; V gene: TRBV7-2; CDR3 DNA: TGTGCCAGCAGCTTAGGACAGGGGGCGGGGAGTAATGGAAAACTGTTTTTT; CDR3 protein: CASSLGQGAGSNGKLFF
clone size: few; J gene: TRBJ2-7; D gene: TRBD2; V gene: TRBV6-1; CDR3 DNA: TGTGCCAGTATGATGGCTAGCGGGAGTTTCGACGAGCAGTACTTC; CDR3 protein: CASMMASGSFDEQYF
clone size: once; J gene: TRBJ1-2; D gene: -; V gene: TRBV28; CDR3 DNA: TGTGCCAGCAGTTTATCGGCAATGAAGGCAGGAACCCCTGCTGACCATGGCTACACCTTC; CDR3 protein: CASSLSAMKAGTPADHGYTF
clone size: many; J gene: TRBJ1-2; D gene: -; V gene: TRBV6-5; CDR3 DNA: TGTGCCAGCAGTTACCCCAGAGGAGGGAGCTATGGCTACACCTTC; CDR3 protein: CASSYPRGGSYGYTF
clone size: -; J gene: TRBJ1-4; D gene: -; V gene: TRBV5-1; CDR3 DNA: TGCGCCAGCAGCAGAGAACGAGGGGATAATGAAAAACTGTTTTTT; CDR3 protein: CASSRERGDNEKLFF
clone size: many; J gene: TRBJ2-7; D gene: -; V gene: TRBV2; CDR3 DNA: TGTGCCAGCAGTGAAGAAGGCTACGAGCAGTACTTC; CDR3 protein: CASSEEGYEQYF
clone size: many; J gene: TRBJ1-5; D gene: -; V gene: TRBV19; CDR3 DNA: TGTGCCAGTACCACGGCAACTTACAATCAGCCCCAGCATTTT; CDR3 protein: CASTTATYNQPQHF
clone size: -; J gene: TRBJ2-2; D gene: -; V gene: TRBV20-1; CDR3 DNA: TGCAGTGGGGGGTCCTACACCGGGGAGCTGTTTTTT; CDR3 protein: CSGGSYTGELFF
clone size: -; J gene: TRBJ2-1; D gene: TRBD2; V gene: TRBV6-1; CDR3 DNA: TGTGCCAGCAGTTACCGGACTAGCGTTAATGAGCAGTTCTTC; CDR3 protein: CASSYRTSVNEQFF
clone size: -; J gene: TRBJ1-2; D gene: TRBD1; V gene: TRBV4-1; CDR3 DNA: TGCGCCAGCAGCCAAGATTTCGGACAGGGCCTCTATGGCTACACCTTC; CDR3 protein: CASSQDFGQGLYGYTF
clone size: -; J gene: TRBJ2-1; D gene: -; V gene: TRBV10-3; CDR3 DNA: TGTGCCATCAGGAGCTCTTCCTACAATGAGCAGTTCTTC; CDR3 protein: CAIRSSSYNEQFF
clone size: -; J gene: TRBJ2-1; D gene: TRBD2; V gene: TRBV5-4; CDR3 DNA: TGTGCCAGCAGCTCCCGGACTAGCGGCTCCTACAATGAGCAGTTCTTC; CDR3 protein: CASSSRTSGSYNEQFF
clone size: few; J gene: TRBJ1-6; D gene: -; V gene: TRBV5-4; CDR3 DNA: TGTGCCAGCAGTTCCAGGGAAGGAGGTTCACCCCTCCACTTT; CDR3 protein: CASSSREGGSPLHF
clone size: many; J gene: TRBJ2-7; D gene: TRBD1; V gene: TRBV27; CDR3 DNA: TGTGCCAGCAGTTTGACTCATCCGGGACAGGGGAAATCCTACGAGCAGTACTTC; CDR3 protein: CASSLTHPGQGKSYEQYF
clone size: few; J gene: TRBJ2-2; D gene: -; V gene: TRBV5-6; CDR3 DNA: TGTGCCAGCAGCCTCGGACCATCGAACACCGGGGAGCTGGTTTTT; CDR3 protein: CASSLGPSNTGELVF
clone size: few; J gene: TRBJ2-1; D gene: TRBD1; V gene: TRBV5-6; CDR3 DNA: TGTGCCAGCAGCTCGGACAGGATTGGTGAGCAGTTCTTC; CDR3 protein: CASSSDRIGEQFF
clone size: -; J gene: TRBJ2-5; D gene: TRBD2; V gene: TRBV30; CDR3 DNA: TGTGCCTGGAGTATCCAGACTAGCGGCCAAGAGACCCAGTACTTC; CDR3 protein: CAWSIQTSGQETQYF
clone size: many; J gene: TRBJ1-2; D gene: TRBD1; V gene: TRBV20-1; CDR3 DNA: TGCAGTGCTGTACAGGGGAACGGCGGCTACACCTTC; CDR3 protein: CSAVQGNGGYTF